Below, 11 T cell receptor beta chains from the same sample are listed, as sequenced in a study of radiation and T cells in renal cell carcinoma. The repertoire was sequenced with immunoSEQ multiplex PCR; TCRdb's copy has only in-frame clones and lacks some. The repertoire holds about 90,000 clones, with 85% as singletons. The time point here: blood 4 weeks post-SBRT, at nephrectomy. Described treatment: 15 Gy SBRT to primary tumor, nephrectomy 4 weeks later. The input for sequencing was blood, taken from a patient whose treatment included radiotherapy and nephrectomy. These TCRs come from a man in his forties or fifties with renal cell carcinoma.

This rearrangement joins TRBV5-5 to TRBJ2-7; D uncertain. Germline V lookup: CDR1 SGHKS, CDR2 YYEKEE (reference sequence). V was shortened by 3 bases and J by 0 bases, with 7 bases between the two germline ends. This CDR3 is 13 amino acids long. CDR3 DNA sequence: TGTGCCAGCAGCTCGACATACTCCTACGAGCAGTACTTC. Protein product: CASSSTYSYEQYF.

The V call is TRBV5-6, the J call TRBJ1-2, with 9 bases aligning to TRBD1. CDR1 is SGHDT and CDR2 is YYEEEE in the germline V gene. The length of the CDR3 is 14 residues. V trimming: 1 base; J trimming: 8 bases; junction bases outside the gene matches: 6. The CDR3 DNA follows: TGTGCCAGCAGCTTGACGGGACAGGGTTTGGGCTACACCTTC. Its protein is CASSLTGQGLGYTF.

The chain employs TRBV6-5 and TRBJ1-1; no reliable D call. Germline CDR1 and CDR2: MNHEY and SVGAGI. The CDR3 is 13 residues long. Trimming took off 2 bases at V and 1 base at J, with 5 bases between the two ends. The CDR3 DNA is TGTGCCAGCAGTTACGCAGCGAACACTGAAGCTTTCTTT. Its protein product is CASSYAANTEAFF.

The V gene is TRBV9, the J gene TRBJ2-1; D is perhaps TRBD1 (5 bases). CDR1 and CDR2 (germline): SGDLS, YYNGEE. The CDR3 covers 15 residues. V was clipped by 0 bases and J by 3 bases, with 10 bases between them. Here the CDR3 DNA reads TGTGCCAGCAGCGTAGCCCCGGACAACTACAATGAGCAGTTCTTC. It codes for CASSVAPDNYNEQFF. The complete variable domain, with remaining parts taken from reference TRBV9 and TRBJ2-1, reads DSGVTQTPKHLITATGQRVTLRCSPRSGDLSVYWYQQSLDQGLQFLIQYYNGEERAKGNILERFSAQQFPDLHSELNLSSLELGDSALYFCASSVAPDNYNEQFFGPGTRLTVL.

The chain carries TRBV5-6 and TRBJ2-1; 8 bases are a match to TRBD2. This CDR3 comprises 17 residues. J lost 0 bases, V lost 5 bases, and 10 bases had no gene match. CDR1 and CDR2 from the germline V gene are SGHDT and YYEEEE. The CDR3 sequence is CASRRQTSADSYNEQFF. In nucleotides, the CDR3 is TGTGCCAGCAGGCGACAGACTAGCGCCGACTCCTACAATGAGCAGTTCTTC.

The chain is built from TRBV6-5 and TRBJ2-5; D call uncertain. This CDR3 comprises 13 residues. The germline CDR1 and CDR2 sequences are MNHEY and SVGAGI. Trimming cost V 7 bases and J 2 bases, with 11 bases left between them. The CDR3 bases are TGTGCCAGCACTACCCCGATGCAAGAGACCCAGTACTTC. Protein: CASTTPMQETQYF.

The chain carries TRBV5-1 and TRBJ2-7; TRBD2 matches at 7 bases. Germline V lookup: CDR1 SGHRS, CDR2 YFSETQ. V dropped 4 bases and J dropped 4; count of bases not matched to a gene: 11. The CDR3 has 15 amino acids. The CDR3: CASSIIAGYRYEQYF. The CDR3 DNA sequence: TGCGCCAGCAGCATTATAGCGGGCTATCGTTACGAGCAGTACTTC.

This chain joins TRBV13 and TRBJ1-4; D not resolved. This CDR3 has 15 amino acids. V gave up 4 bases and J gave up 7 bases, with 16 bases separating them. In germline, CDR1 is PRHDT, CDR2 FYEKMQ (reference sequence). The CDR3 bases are TGTGCCAGCAGCTCAAGAGGAGCGGGAGTTGAAAAACTGTTTTTT. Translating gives CASSSRGAGVEKLFF.

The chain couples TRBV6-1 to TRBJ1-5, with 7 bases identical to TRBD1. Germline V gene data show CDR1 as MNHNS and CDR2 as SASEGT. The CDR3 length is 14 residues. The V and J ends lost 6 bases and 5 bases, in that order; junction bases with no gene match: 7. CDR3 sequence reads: CASREQGRYQPQHF. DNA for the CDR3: TGTGCCAGCAGGGAACAGGGGCGATATCAGCCCCAGCATTTT.

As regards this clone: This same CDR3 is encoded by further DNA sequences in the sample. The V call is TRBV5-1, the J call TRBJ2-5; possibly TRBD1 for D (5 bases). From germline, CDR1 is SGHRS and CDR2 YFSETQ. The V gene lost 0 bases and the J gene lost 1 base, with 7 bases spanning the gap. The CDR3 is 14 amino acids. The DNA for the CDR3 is TGCGCCAGCAGCTTGGGGACACTCCAAGAGACCCAGTACTTC. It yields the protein CASSLGTLQETQYF.

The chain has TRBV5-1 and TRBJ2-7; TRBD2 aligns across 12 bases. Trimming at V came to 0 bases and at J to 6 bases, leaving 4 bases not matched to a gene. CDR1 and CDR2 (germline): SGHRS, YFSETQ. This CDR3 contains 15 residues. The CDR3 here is CASSLELAGGGEQYF. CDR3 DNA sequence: TGCGCCAGCAGCTTGGAGCTAGCGGGAGGGGGCGAGCAGTACTTC.